A single sample is the source of the 20 T cell receptor beta chains below, sequenced in a study of CD8 T cells in ankylosing spondylitis. TCRdb reprocessed the 5' RACE reads with MiXCR, giving one entry per CDR3 protein. This table has about 250,000 distinct CDR3 sequences, roughly 32% appearing once. The sample comprised blood, either unsorted or a sorted T cell fraction (not recorded which). The receptors were sampled from a male donor with ankylosing spondylitis or in good health (not recorded which).

This clonotype was detected a few times. The rearrangement links TRBV11-2 to TRBJ2-3; tentatively, D is TRBD2 (7 bases). Between the trimmed V and J ends, which lost 0 bases and 7 bases, there was a span of 14 bases. Germline values: CDR1 SGHAT, CDR2 FQNNGV. The CDR3 extends over 15 amino acids. Here the CDR3 DNA reads TGTGCCAGCAGCTTAGATGGGGGGGGGCTGAATACGCAGTATTTT. Protein product: CASSLDGGGLNTQYF.

This clonotype was observed a handful of times. The chain recombines TRBV20-1 with TRBJ1-1; D unresolved. The germline V gene has CDR1 DFQATT and CDR2 SNEGSKA (reference sequence). Trimming took 6 bases from V and 3 from J, leaving 20 bases between them. The CDR3 has 15 amino acids. The CDR3 protein is CSAEPAWSEDTEAFF. The CDR3 coding sequence is TGCAGTGCCGAACCAGCGTGGAGTGAAGACACTGAAGCTTTCTTT.

The rearrangement joins TRBV7-2 to TRBJ2-3; D is possibly TRBD2 (6 bases). The CDR3 runs 16 residues. The V end was cut by 1 base, the J end by 5 bases, with 16 bases between. Germline V CDR1 and CDR2: SGHTA, FQGNSA. The CDR3 DNA reads TGTGCCAGCAGCTTAGAGGGAGGCCCGGTTCGAGATACGCAGTATTTT. Its protein is CASSLEGGPVRDTQYF.

The CDR3 region has the DNA TGCGCCAGCAGCCCGACCCCATTAGCCTCAGGTACAGATACGCAGTATTTT. Its translation: CASSPTPLASGTDTQYF. The V gene is TRBV5-1, the J gene TRBJ2-3; D unclear. The V and J ends lost 4 bases and 3 bases respectively, with 21 bases between them. The CDR3 loop spans 17 amino acids. The V gene's germline CDR1 is SGHRS and CDR2 YFSETQ. Filled out from reference TRBV5-1 and TRBJ2-3, the complete variable domain reads KAGVTQTPRYLIKTRGQQVTLSCSPISGHRSVSWYQQTPGQGLQFLFEYFSETQRNKGNFPGRFSGRQFSNSRSEMNVSTLELGDSALYLCASSPTPLASGTDTQYFGPGTRLTVL.

The V gene is TRBV6-6, the J gene TRBJ2-2; 7 positions agree with TRBD1. V dropped 7 bases and J dropped 5; count of bases not matched to a gene: 4. Germline V gene sequence: CDR1 MNHNY, CDR2 SVGAGI (reference sequence). This CDR3 has 13 amino acids. This CDR3 reads CASNPTGTGELFF. CDR3 DNA: TGTGCCAGCAACCCGACAGGGACCGGGGAGCTGTTTTTT.

The chain recombines TRBV7-8 with TRBJ2-2; D remains ambiguous. Trimming took 0 bases from V and 7 from J, leaving 6 bases between them. Germline values: CDR1 SGHVS, CDR2 FQNEAQ. CDR3 length: 13 residues. CDR3 in DNA: TGTGCCAGCAGCTTAGCAGTAAACGGGGAGCTGTTTTTT. Its protein product is CASSLAVNGELFF.

V and J are TRBV3-1 and TRBJ1-2; D is unclear. CDR1 is LGHDT and CDR2 is YNNKEL in the germline V gene (reference sequence). The germline V and J ends were trimmed by 0 bases and 1 base, with 0 bases remaining between them. This CDR3 comprises 12 residues. In DNA form, the CDR3 reads TGTGCCAGCAGCCAAGATAACTATGGCTACACCTTC. Translating it yields CASSQDNYGYTF.

This clonotype was found a few times. This chain connects TRBV27 to TRBJ1-2, with TRBD1 as a possible D gene (6 bases). Germline loops: CDR1 MNHEY, CDR2 SMNVEV (reference sequence). The CDR3 is 13 amino acids. Trimming left V 3 bases short and J 5 bases short, with 10 bases between. CDR3 sequence (DNA): TGTGCCAGCAGTTTGAGGCAGGGGTATGGCTACACCTTC. It yields the protein CASSLRQGYGYTF.

This clonotype was counted a few times. The gene calls are TRBV29-1 and TRBJ2-5; no definite D call. With 1 base removed from V and 2 bases from J, the gap between germline ends came to 11 bases. The length of the CDR3 is 14 residues. Germline V lookup: CDR1 SQVTM, CDR2 ANQGSEA. The CDR3, as DNA: TGCAGCGTTGAAGTTCCGGGCCATCAAGAGACCCAGTACTTC. This encodes CSVEVPGHQETQYF.

This clonotype was picked up a small number of times. The genes are TRBV12-3 or TRBV12-4 and TRBJ2-1; 16 bases match TRBD2. CDR3 length: 17 amino acids. J gave up 6 bases and V 6 bases, and 8 bases lay outside the gene matches. CDR3 bases: TGTGCCAGCAGGGGACTAGCGGGGGGGGGAATTGGCAATGAGCAGTTCTTC. Protein product: CASRGLAGGGIGNEQFF.

The gene calls are TRBV4-1 and TRBJ1-2, with a tentative D call TRBD1 (5 bases). V gave up 0 bases and J gave up 4 bases, with 12 bases separating them. In germline, CDR1 is MGHRA, CDR2 YSYEKL. The CDR3 has 15 amino acids. CDR3 DNA: TGCGCCAGCAGCCAAGACGCAGGGATGGGCTATGGCTACACCTTC. Its translation is CASSQDAGMGYGYTF.

The rearrangement joins TRBV25-1 to TRBJ1-2; 11 nucleotides line up with TRBD1. The CDR3 covers 15 residues. Germline V CDR1 and CDR2: MGHDK, SYGVNS. V shed 3 bases and J 5 bases; nucleotides not matched to a gene: 5. CDR3 bases: TGTGCCAGCAGTGATCCCGGGACAGGGGGGTATGGCTACACCTTC. Translation: CASSDPGTGGYGYTF.

This clonotype has only a few counts. The V and J genes are TRBV12-3 or TRBV12-4 and TRBJ1-3; unclear D gene. Trimming took 3 bases from V and 2 from J, leaving 8 bases between them. The CDR3 covers 14 residues. The DNA of the CDR3 is TGTGCCAGCAGTTTTGGGGTTGCTGGAAACACCATATATTTT. Protein sequence: CASSFGVAGNTIYF.

This clonotype has just a few counts. This rearrangement joins TRBV5-1 to TRBJ2-7, with TRBD1 matching over 7 bases. The junction had 9 bases not matched to a gene; V was cut back by 4 bases and J by 5 bases. This CDR3 comprises 14 residues. Germline-derived CDR1 and CDR2 are SGHRS and YFSETQ. The CDR3 DNA sequence: TGCGCCAGCAGCATTCGACAGGGACACGACGAGCAGTACTTC. Protein sequence: CASSIRQGHDEQYF. Filled out from reference TRBV5-1 and TRBJ2-7, the complete variable domain reads KAGVTQTPRYLIKTRGQQVTLSCSPISGHRSVSWYQQTPGQGLQFLFEYFSETQRNKGNFPGRFSGRQFSNSRSEMNVSTLELGDSALYLCASSIRQGHDEQYFGPGTRLTVT.

This clonotype was detected only a few times. V and J are TRBV6-5 and TRBJ2-1; 7 positions match TRBD2. The CDR3 has 11 residues. V was clipped by 7 bases and J by 10 bases; unmatched bases: 4. Germline values: CDR1 MNHEY, CDR2 SVGAGI. The CDR3 DNA reads TGTGCCAGCACCCGGGACTACGAGCAGTTCTTC. It specifies CASTRDYEQFF.

This chain joins TRBV29-1 and TRBJ2-7; D gene ambiguous. V gave up 5 bases and J gave up 3 bases, with 11 bases separating them. CDR1 is SQVTM and CDR2 is ANQGSEA in the germline V gene. This CDR3 has 12 residues. The CDR3 spells CSVRGIDYEQYF. Written as DNA, the CDR3 is TGCAGCGTTCGTGGGATAGACTACGAGCAGTACTTC.

CDR3 DNA sequence: TGTGCCAGCAGGAACGCGGGACTGTCCTACGAGCAGTACTTC. Its translation is CASRNAGLSYEQYF. J is TRBJ2-7 and V is TRBV6-2 or TRBV6-3, with D possibly being TRBD2 (6 bases). Germline-derived CDR1 and CDR2 are MNHEY and SVGEGT. V lost 6 bases and J 1 base, leaving 13 bases between the germline ends. The CDR3 spans 14 residues.

Ten or more counts support this clonotype. This rearrangement joins TRBV20-1 to TRBJ1-6; no reliable D call. Trimming removed 1 base from V and 5 bases from J, with 9 bases in between. Germline loops: CDR1 DFQATT, CDR2 SNEGSKA (reference sequence). The CDR3 is 14 residues long. CDR3 residues: CSARVHADNSPLHF. The CDR3 DNA reads as TGCAGTGCTAGAGTTCACGCGGATAATTCACCCCTCCACTTT.

This clonotype appeared a few times. The gene calls are TRBV6-4 and TRBJ2-7; TRBD2 might be the D (6 bases). The V end lost 3 bases, the J end lost 5 bases, and 14 bases lay between the germline ends. The CDR3 runs 14 residues. In germline, CDR1 is MRHNA, CDR2 SNTAGT. CDR3 in amino acids: CASSESPSAHEQYF. The CDR3 DNA sequence: TGTGCCAGCAGTGAATCCCCTAGCGCCCACGAGCAGTACTTC.

Many counts were recorded for this clonotype. V is TRBV6-1 and J is TRBJ2-3, with D possibly being TRBD1 (6 bases). The CDR3 loop spans 16 amino acids. With 6 bases removed from V and 0 bases from J, the gap between germline ends came to 16 bases. The V gene's germline CDR1 is MNHNS and CDR2 SASEGT. CDR3 protein: CASRRGGQTSTDTQYF. CDR3 sequence (DNA): TGTGCCAGCAGGCGCGGAGGACAGACTAGCACAGATACGCAGTATTTT.